This TCR beta chain originates from a study of blood T cells in healthy people across ages. Study-level background: Template switching recovered approximately one barcoded beta molecule for every two T cells.

This CDR3 is built from 15 residues. Germline-derived CDR1 and CDR2 are LGHNA and YSLEER. V lost 4 bases and J lost 5; bases outside the gene matches: 9. This clonotype was seen ten or more times. What it recognizes is unknown. A sample-barcoded 5' primer and a J-beta primer mix were used in a second PCR of about 7 to 12 cycles. A tag from a template-switch adaptor with 12 random nucleotides marked each cDNA molecule. MiXCR, run by TCRdb on the 5' RACE reads, gives a single entry per CDR3 protein. Here the sample spans around 600,000 distinct CDR3 sequences, 45% to 55% being singletons. The study's findings and limits: Using unsorted PBMCs precluded a conclusive naive versus antigen-experienced comparison.

The rearrangement joins TRBV4-3 to TRBJ2-3, with TRBD2 identical over 7 bases. The sequenced sample was blood. The clonotype comes from a man aged 80 or over in good health. CDR3 loop: CASSPDRLAVDTQYF. CDR3 coding DNA: TGCGCCAGCAGCCCCGACCGGCTAGCGGTAGATACGCAGTATTTT.